This T cell receptor (beta chain) was documented in a study of neoadjuvant anti-PD-1 for oral cavity cancer. Study in general: Non-progressing patients received a fourth nivolumab dose near day 43, then surgery on days 50-56. Study-wide results and limits: Higher pretreatment Treg/Th17 ratios tracked higher pretreatment blood clonality.

The repertoire was sequenced with immunoSEQ multiplex PCR; TCRdb's copy has only in-frame clones and lacks some. The sample has around 81,000 clones, under 85% seen once. Notes on this clone: Its antigen remains unknown.

In germline, CDR1 is SGHNT, CDR2 YYREEE (reference sequence). The CDR3 totals 16 residues. Unmatched junction bases numbered 8, after V lost 5 bases and J lost 2 bases. The starting material was PBMCs, obtained before nivolumab (anti-PD-1) treatment. This sequence was found in a person aged 35 to 85 with oral cavity squamous cell carcinoma. The chain recombines TRBV5-4 with TRBJ2-2, with TRBD2 matching 8 bases. CDR3 DNA: TGTGCCAGCAGTACTAGCGGAGCGACTAACACCGGGGAGCTGTTTTTT. Its translation: CASSTSGATNTGELFF.